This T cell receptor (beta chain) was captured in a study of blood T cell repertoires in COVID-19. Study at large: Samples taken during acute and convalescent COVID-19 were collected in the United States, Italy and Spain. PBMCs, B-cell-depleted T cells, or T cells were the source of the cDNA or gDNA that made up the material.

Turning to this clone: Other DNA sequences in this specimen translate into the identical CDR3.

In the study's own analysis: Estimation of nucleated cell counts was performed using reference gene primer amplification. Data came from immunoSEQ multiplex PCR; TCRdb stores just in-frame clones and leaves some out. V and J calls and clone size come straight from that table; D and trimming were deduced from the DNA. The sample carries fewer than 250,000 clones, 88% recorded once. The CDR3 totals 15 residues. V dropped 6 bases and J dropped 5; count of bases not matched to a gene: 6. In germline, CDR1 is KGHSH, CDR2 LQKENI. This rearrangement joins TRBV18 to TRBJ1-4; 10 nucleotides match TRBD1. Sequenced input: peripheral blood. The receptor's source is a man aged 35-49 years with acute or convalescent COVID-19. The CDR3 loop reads CASSPTGQGNEKLFF. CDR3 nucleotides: TGTGCCAGCTCCCCTACGGGACAGGGGAATGAAAAACTGTTTTTT.